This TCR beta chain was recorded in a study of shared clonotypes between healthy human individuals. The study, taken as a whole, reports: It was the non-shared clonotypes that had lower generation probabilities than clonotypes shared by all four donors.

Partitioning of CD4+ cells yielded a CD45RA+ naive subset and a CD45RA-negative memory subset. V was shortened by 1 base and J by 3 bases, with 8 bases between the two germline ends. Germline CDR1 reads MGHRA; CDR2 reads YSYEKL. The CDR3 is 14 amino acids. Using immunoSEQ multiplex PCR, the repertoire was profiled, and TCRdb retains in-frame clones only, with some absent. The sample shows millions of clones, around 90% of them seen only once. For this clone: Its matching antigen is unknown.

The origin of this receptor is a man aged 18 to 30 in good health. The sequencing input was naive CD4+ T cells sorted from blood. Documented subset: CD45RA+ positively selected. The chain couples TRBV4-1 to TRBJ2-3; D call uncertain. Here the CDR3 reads CASSQGWATDTQYF. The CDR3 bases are TGCGCCAGCAGCCAAGGCTGGGCAACAGATACGCAGTATTTT.